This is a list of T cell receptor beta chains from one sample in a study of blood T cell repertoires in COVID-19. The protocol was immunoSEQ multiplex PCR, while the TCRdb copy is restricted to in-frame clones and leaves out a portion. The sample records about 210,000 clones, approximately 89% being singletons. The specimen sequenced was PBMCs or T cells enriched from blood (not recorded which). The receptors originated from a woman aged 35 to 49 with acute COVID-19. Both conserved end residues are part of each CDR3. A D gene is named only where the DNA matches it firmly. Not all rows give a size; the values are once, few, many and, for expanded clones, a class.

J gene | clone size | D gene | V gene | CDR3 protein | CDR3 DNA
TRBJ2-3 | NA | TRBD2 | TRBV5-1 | CASSLAFRSGSLTDTQYF | TGCGCCAGCAGCTTGGCTTTCCGTAGCGGGAGTCTCACAGATACGCAGTATTTT
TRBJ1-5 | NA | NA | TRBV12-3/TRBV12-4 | CASSPRRQPQHF | TGTGCCAGCAGTCCTCGCAGACAGCCCCAGCATTTT
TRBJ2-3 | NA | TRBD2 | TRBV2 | CASRVLAGAVTDTQYF | TGTGCCAGCAGGGTACTAGCGGGGGCTGTAACAGATACGCAGTATTTT
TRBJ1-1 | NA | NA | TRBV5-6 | CASSDMGTEAFF | TGTGCCAGCAGCGACATGGGCACTGAAGCTTTCTTT
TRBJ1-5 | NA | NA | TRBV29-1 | CSVATPLGSEGNQPQHF | TGCAGCGTTGCAACCCCCCTCGGCTCGGAGGGCAATCAGCCCCAGCATTTT
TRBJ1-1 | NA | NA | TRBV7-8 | CASSSLTLSPGGEAFF | TGTGCCAGCAGCTCCCTCACCCTCAGCCCTGGAGGTGAAGCTTTCTTT
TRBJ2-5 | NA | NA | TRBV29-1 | CSVMDSPVKTQYF | TGCAGCGTGATGGACAGCCCGGTAAAGACCCAGTACTTC
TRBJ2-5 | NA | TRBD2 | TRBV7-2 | CASSLRTSGETQYF | TGTGCCAGCAGCTTACGGACTAGCGGAGAGACCCAGTACTTC
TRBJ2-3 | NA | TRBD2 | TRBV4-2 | CASRIAGGVTDTQYF | TGTGCCAGCAGAATAGCGGGGGGAGTCACAGATACGCAGTATTTT
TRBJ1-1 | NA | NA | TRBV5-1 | CASSSQVQASEAFF | TGCGCCAGCAGCTCACAGGTACAGGCAAGTGAAGCTTTCTTT
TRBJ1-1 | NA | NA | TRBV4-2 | CASSQTTGSSEAFF | TGTGCCAGCAGCCAAACAACAGGGAGCTCTGAAGCTTTCTTT
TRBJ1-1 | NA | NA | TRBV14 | CASRPLDTNTEAFF | TGTGCCAGCAGACCTTTGGACACGAACACTGAAGCTTTCTTT
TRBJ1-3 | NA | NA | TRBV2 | CASREVGSGNTIYF | TGTGCCAGCAGAGAGGTTGGATCTGGAAACACCATATATTTT
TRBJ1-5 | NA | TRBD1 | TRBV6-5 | CASSQTGGLNQPQHF | TGTGCCAGCAGTCAGACAGGGGGACTCAATCAGCCCCAGCATTTT
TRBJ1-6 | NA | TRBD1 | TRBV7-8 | CASSLRTGDDSPLHF | TGTGCCAGCAGCTTGCGGACAGGGGATGATTCACCCCTCCACTTT
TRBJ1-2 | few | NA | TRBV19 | CASSIASVNYGYTF | TGTGCCAGTAGTATAGCTAGCGTTAACTATGGCTACACCTTC
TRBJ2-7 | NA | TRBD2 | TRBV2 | CASSGARGGEQYF | TGTGCCAGCAGTGGCGCCCGGGGGGGCGAGCAGTACTTC
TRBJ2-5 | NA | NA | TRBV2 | CATNGGRYETQYF | TGTGCCACCAACGGAGGGAGGTACGAGACCCAGTACTTC
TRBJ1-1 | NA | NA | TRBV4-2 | CASSQEVLGRVSTEAFF | TGTGCCAGCAGCCAAGAAGTGTTGGGCAGGGTTTCCACTGAAGCTTTCTTT
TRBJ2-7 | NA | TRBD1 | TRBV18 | CASSPRGGQGGPERTYEQYF | TGTGCCAGCTCACCGCGCGGGGGACAGGGGGGCCCGGAACGAACCTACGAGCAGTACTTC
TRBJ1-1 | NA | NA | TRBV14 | CASSQDIAAWGTEAFF | TGTGCCAGCAGCCAAGATATAGCGGCCTGGGGCACTGAAGCTTTCTTT
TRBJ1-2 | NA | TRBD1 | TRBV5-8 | CASSSRDRVGYTF | TGTGCCAGCAGCTCCCGGGACAGGGTCGGCTACACCTTC
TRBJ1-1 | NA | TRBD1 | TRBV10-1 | CASSEAGGTEAFF | TGCGCCAGCAGTGAGGCAGGGGGAACTGAAGCTTTCTTT
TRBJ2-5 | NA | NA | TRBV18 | CASSPRNPGGETQYF | TGTGCCAGCTCACCACGTAATCCAGGGGGGGAGACCCAGTACTTC
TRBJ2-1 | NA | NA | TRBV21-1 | CASSKAEPGGAVYNEQFF | TGTGCCAGCAGCAAAGCGGAACCGGGGGGGGCCGTCTACAATGAGCAGTTCTTC
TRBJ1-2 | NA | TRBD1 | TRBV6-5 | CASIMAGGSEGYTF | TGTGCCAGCATCATGGCAGGGGGCTCGGAAGGCTACACCTTC
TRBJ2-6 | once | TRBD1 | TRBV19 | CASTEHTGGGSGANVLTF | TGTGCCAGTACTGAGCACACAGGGGGCGGCTCTGGGGCCAACGTCCTGACTTTC
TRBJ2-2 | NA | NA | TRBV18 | CASSLGGGTGELFF | TGTGCCAGCTCCCTCGGCGGCGGAACCGGGGAGCTGTTTTTT
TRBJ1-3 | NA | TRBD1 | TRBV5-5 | CASSLYAQGAIGNTIYF | TGTGCCAGCAGCCTTTATGCCCAGGGGGCGATTGGAAACACCATATATTTT
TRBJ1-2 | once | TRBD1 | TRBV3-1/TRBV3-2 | CASSQVTGQGANYGYTF | TGTGCCAGCAGCCAAGTCACGGGACAGGGAGCTAACTATGGCTACACCTTC
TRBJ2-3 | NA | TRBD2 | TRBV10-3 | CAIGRGGADTQYF | TGTGCCATCGGGCGGGGGGGAGCAGATACGCAGTATTTT
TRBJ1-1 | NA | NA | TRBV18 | CASSREQPTEAFF | TGTGCCAGCTCACGCGAACAGCCCACTGAAGCTTTCTTT
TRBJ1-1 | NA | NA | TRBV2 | CASSESGQEYTEAFF | TGTGCCAGCAGTGAATCTGGCCAAGAATACACTGAAGCTTTCTTT
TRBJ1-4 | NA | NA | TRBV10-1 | CASSPGGEKLFF | TGCGCCAGCAGCCCGGGAGGGGAAAAACTGTTTTTT
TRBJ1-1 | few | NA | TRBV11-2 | CASSLGGRGAFF | TGTGCCAGCAGCTTAGGAGGCAGGGGAGCTTTCTTT
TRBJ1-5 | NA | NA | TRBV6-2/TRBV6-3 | CASSPHRRSNQPQHF | TGTGCCAGCAGTCCCCATAGGAGAAGCAACCAGCCCCAGCATTTT
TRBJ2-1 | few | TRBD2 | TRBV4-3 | CASSQDGTSSYNEQFF | TGCGCCAGCAGCCAAGACGGGACTAGCTCCTACAATGAGCAGTTCTTC
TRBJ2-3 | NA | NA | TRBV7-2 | CASSLAVQGKAPTRYF | TGTGCCAGCAGCTTAGCGGTCCAGGGTAAGGCTCCAACGCGGTATTTT
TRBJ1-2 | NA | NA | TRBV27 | CASRRTQGINYGYTF | TGTGCCAGCAGGCGCACCCAGGGGATTAACTATGGCTACACCTTC
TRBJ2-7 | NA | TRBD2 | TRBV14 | CASSQDLERTSGGINEQYF | TGTGCCAGCAGCCAAGATCTGGAGAGGACTAGCGGGGGGATCAACGAGCAGTACTTC
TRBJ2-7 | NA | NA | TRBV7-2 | CASSSWAVGGNYEQYF | TGTGCCAGCAGCTCGTGGGCGGTGGGCGGGAACTACGAGCAGTACTTC
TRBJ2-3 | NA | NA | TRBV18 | CASSRETDTQYF | TGTGCCAGCTCACGGGAGACAGATACGCAGTATTTT
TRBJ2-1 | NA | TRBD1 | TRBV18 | CASSPLGTGGFYNEQFF | TGTGCCAGCTCACCGCTAGGGACAGGGGGCTTTTACAATGAGCAGTTCTTC
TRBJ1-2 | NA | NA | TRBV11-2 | CASSLTGSYGYTF | TGTGCCAGCAGCCTTACAGGGTCCTATGGCTACACCTTC
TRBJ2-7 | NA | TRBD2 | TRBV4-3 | CASSQDPRGGAYEQYF | TGCGCCAGCAGCCAAGATCCCCGCGGGGGGGCATACGAGCAGTACTTC
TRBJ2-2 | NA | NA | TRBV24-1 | CATSDPRLGAGPTGELFF | TGTGCCACCAGTGACCCCCGGTTGGGAGCGGGCCCCACCGGGGAGCTGTTTTTT
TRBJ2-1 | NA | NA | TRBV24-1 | CATSDFAGIQGEGYNEQFF | TGTGCCACCAGTGATTTTGCGGGGATACAGGGGGAGGGTTACAATGAGCAGTTCTTC
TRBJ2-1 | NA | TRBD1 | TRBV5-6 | CASSHGTGHYNEQFF | TGTGCCAGCAGCCACGGGACAGGGCACTACAATGAGCAGTTCTTC
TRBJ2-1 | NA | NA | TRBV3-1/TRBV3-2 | CASSRGDSYNEQFF | TGTGCCAGCAGCCGAGGGGACTCTTACAATGAGCAGTTCTTC
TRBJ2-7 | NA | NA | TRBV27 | CASSLYGRGPYEQYF | TGTGCCAGCAGTTTATACGGCAGGGGACCCTACGAGCAGTACTTC
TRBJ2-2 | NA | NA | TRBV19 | CASSIARRVGTGELFF | TGTGCCAGTAGTATAGCCCGCAGGGTTGGCACCGGGGAGCTGTTTTTT
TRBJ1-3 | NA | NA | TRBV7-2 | CASRPGGNSGNTIYF | TGTGCCAGCAGACCGGGAGGGAACTCTGGAAACACCATATATTTT
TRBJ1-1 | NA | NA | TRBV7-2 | CASSQLPPGGRTNTEAFF | TGTGCCAGCAGCCAACTACCCCCGGGGGGCAGGACAAACACTGAAGCTTTCTTT
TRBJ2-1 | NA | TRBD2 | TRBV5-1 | CASSPGLAGGPMDEQFF | TGCGCCAGCAGCCCGGGACTAGCGGGAGGGCCGATGGATGAGCAGTTCTTC
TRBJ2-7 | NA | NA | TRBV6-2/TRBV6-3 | CASSYAWRGPSYEQYF | TGTGCCAGCAGTTACGCCTGGAGGGGACCCTCCTACGAGCAGTACTTC
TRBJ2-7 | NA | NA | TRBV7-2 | CASSSNSYEQYF | TGTGCCAGCAGTTCTAACTCCTACGAGCAGTACTTC